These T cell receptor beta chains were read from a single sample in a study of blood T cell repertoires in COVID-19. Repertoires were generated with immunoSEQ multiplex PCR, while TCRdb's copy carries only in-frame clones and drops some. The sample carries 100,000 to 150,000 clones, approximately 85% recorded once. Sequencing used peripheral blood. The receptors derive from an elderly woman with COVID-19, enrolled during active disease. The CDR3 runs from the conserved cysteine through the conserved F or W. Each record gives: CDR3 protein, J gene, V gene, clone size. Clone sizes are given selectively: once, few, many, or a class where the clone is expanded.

CASIGTGGVSYEQYF | TRBJ2-7 | TRBV6-5 | once
CASSYRFTEAFF | TRBJ1-1 | TRBV6-2/TRBV6-3 | NA
CASSSPQEARGNTIYF | TRBJ1-3 | TRBV28 | NA
CASSLIAGGPGTGELFF | TRBJ2-2 | TRBV7-7 | NA
CASSRGTAGNTEAFF | TRBJ1-1 | TRBV18 | NA
CASSLPPGQGDSPLHF | TRBJ1-6 | TRBV11-2 | NA
CASSPGEGDTQYF | TRBJ2-3 | TRBV19 | NA
CASSPGQGRGYTF | TRBJ1-2 | TRBV25-1 | NA
CASSPLPGLAAAGELFF | TRBJ2-2 | TRBV9 | NA
CASSTLAGSTDTQYF | TRBJ2-3 | TRBV6-5 | NA
CASSYLGPATEAFF | TRBJ1-1 | TRBV6-2/TRBV6-3 | NA
CASSPAGPTDTQYF | TRBJ2-3 | TRBV19 | NA
CASSPVTDTQYF | TRBJ2-3 | TRBV12-3/TRBV12-4 | NA
CASSVGTGGNQPQHF | TRBJ1-5 | TRBV7-2 | NA
CSTRDAYGYTF | TRBJ1-2 | TRBV29-1 | few
CATSLSEAGNTIYF | TRBJ1-3 | TRBV7-9 | NA
CASSQVLVSPHNEQFF | TRBJ2-1 | TRBV3-1/TRBV3-2 | NA
CASSPLTDRGSYEQYF | TRBJ2-7 | TRBV18 | NA
CAISGGDVWQPQHF | TRBJ1-5 | TRBV10-3 | NA
CASSYSEFGTSGTHYEQYF | TRBJ2-7 | TRBV6-2/TRBV6-3 | NA
CATSSDRGAYEQYF | TRBJ2-7 | TRBV15 | once
CASSYSPGGGTDTQYF | TRBJ2-3 | TRBV6-5 | once
CASSKRQSGYTF | TRBJ1-2 | TRBV6-5 | NA
CASSPNSNQPQHF | TRBJ1-5 | TRBV11-2 | NA
CASSVEGLAADTQYF | TRBJ2-3 | TRBV9 | NA
CASNREATNEKLFF | TRBJ1-4 | TRBV2 | once
CASSPDTYGYTF | TRBJ1-2 | TRBV7-2 | NA
CASRDYRSGANVLTF | TRBJ2-6 | TRBV5-6 | NA
CASSYDRADMEAFF | TRBJ1-1 | TRBV6-2/TRBV6-3 | NA
CASSSLGGDTQYF | TRBJ2-3 | TRBV7-8 | NA
CASSPSASTFYNEQFF | TRBJ2-1 | TRBV7-9 | NA
CATSRGGGGRGSNEQFF | TRBJ2-1 | TRBV15 | NA
CASSLQREGWNEQFF | TRBJ2-1 | TRBV11-2 | NA
CASNPGQGSSYGYTF | TRBJ1-2 | TRBV27 | NA
CATSRGQGTGNTIYF | TRBJ1-3 | TRBV15 | few
CASSSNRGRGNEQFF | TRBJ2-1 | TRBV27 | few
CASSPPKGQGESQETQYF | TRBJ2-5 | TRBV18 | NA
CAIGLASDTQYF | TRBJ2-3 | TRBV6-5 | NA
CASSLGSLATDTQYF | TRBJ2-3 | TRBV7-7 | few
CAISESKAERGEYGYTF | TRBJ1-2 | TRBV10-3 | NA
CATLLGSEQFF | TRBJ2-1 | TRBV10-3 | NA
CATTGLAKNIQYF | TRBJ2-4 | TRBV28 | NA
CASSQGAGGRADEQFF | TRBJ2-1 | TRBV3-1/TRBV3-2 | NA
CASKVTGNGGNQPQHF | TRBJ1-5 | TRBV28 | once
CATSRSYRSHEQYF | TRBJ2-7 | TRBV15 | NA
CASSSGGQPQHF | TRBJ1-5 | TRBV7-9 | NA
CASSEPTTGTSNQPQHF | TRBJ1-5 | TRBV6-1 | few
CASSQDGQLIEAFF | TRBJ1-1 | TRBV3-1/TRBV3-2 | NA
CASRIAGGPHEQYF | TRBJ2-7 | TRBV19 | NA
CASSARDTGELFF | TRBJ2-2 | TRBV18 | NA
CASSPTGRTDTQYF | TRBJ2-3 | TRBV6-2/TRBV6-3 | NA
CASSQEPSAGNGPGELFF | TRBJ2-2 | TRBV14 | NA
CASSRDGNTEAFF | TRBJ1-1 | TRBV19 | NA
CASSLSGQETQYF | TRBJ2-5 | TRBV12-3/TRBV12-4 | NA
CASSLGDFVTDTQYF | TRBJ2-3 | TRBV7-2 | NA
CASSTGTGALTEAFF | TRBJ1-1 | TRBV6-2/TRBV6-3 | NA
CASSSPGTFTSYEQYF | TRBJ2-7 | TRBV6-6 | NA
CASSSAGLALNEQFF | TRBJ2-1 | TRBV11-3 | NA
CSVVSGGREQFF | TRBJ2-1 | TRBV29-1 | NA